The 32 T cell receptor beta chains below all came from one sample that was sequenced in a study of blood T cells in healthy people across ages. Using a J-beta primer mix together with a sample-barcoded 5' primer, a second PCR was run for roughly 7 to 11 cycles. TCRdb analysed the 5' RACE reads with MiXCR anew, one entry per CDR3 protein. The repertoire has more than 650,000 distinct CDR3 sequences, about a fifth of them found once; the top ten carry about 22%. Sequenced sample: blood. The receptor set was obtained from a man aged 65 to 79 in good health.

The chain couples TRBV20-1 to TRBJ2-1; no clear D. The CDR3 loop spans 10 amino acids. V was clipped by 3 bases and J by 8 bases, with 5 bases between them. CDR1 and CDR2 (germline): DFQATT, SNEGSKA (reference sequence). CDR3 sequence: CSASHDEQFF. DNA of the CDR3: TGCAGTGCTAGTCACGATGAGCAGTTCTTC.

This clonotype has a handful of counts. This chain uses TRBV27 with TRBJ1-2; D is possibly TRBD1 (5 bases). Germline V gene data show CDR1 as MNHEY and CDR2 as SMNVEV (reference sequence). The CDR3 contains 14 residues. V lost 6 bases, J lost 3 bases, and 14 bases lay in between. The CDR3 DNA reads as TGTGCCAGCAGGCCGGGTAGAGGGGACTATGGCTACACCTTC. It specifies CASRPGRGDYGYTF.

The chain employs TRBV7-2 and TRBJ1-5, with a weak D call TRBD1 (6 bases). Germline V lookup: CDR1 SGHTA, CDR2 FQGNSA. V dropped 7 bases and J dropped 0 bases, with 7 bases sitting between them. The CDR3 contains 13 residues. The CDR3 reads CASNRDSNQPQHF. CDR3 nucleotide sequence: TGTGCCAGCAACAGGGATAGCAATCAGCCCCAGCATTTT. Supplemented by reference TRBV7-2 and TRBJ1-5, the full variable domain reads GAGVSQSPSNKVTEKGKDVELRCDPISGHTALYWYRQSLGQGLEFLIYFQGNSAPDKSGLPSDRFSAERTGGSVSTLTIQRTQQEDSAVYLCASNRDSNQPQHFGDGTRLSIL.

The gene calls are TRBV20-1 and TRBJ1-6; tentative D call: TRBD1 (6 bases). The CDR3 has 13 amino acids. Germline V lookup: CDR1 DFQATT, CDR2 SNEGSKA (reference sequence). Trimming stripped 0 bases from V and 13 bases from J, with 13 bases between. CDR3 bases: TGCAGTGCTAGAGAACAGGGAAGCCTTCCCCTCCACTTT. Its translation is CSAREQGSLPLHF.

The chain links TRBV2 to TRBJ1-5; D may be TRBD1 (6 bases). Trimming left V 6 bases short and J 2 bases short, with 23 bases between. CDR1 SNHLY and CDR2 FYNNEI come from the germline V gene. The CDR3 extends over 18 amino acids. CDR3 region: CASRDPGQSSIGNQPQHF. The CDR3 coding sequence is TGTGCCAGCAGGGACCCGGGACAAAGCTCGATCGGCAATCAGCCCCAGCATTTT.

J is TRBJ2-5 and V is TRBV7-9, with a possible D match to TRBD2 (6 bases). The assigned J gene may be wrong: the sequence end matches TRBJ2-1 better. The CDR3 covers 15 residues. Germline CDR1 reads SEHNR; CDR2 reads FQNEAQ (reference sequence). CDR3 amino acids: CASSSRLGLSNEQFF. Here the CDR3 DNA reads TGTGCCAGCAGCTCCCGACTAGGACTTTCCAATGAGCAGTTCTTC.

The gene calls are TRBV24-1 and TRBJ2-3, with D perhaps matching TRBD1 or TRBD2 (5 bases each). CDR1 is KGHDR, CDR2 SFDVKD, per germline. V shed 2 bases and J shed 2 bases, with 10 bases lying between them. The CDR3 consists of 15 residues. The CDR3 reads CATSDWGPLTDTQYF. In nucleotides, the CDR3 is TGTGCCACCAGTGATTGGGGACCTCTCACAGATACGCAGTATTTT.

The chain uses TRBV7-8 and TRBJ1-4, with D tentatively TRBD1 (6 bases). The ends were cut back, 1 base at V and 8 bases at J, with 20 bases in the middle. The germline V gene encodes CDR1 SGHVS and CDR2 FQNEAQ. CDR3 size: 17 residues. CDR3: CASSLVGVTGGSEKLFF. The CDR3 nucleotides are TGTGCCAGCAGCTTAGTGGGCGTTACGGGGGGCTCGGAAAAACTGTTTTTT.

This sequence joins TRBV20-1 and TRBJ2-5, with 9 positions matching TRBD2. Judging by the DNA end, TRBJ2-1 fits better; the J call may be wrong. CDR1 is DFQATT, CDR2 SNEGSKA, per germline (reference sequence). The CDR3 is 15 amino acids. The DNA of the CDR3 is TGCAGTGCTAGAGAGGGGGCGGGAGGGCCAAGTGAGCAGTTCTTC. It codes for CSAREGAGGPSEQFF.

The genes are TRBV3-1 and TRBJ2-7; D might be TRBD1 or TRBD2, each matching 6 bases. The CDR3 loop spans 16 amino acids. Germline V gene sequence: CDR1 LGHDT, CDR2 YNNKEL (reference sequence). V dropped 0 bases and J dropped 0 bases, with 12 bases sitting between them. The CDR3 sequence is CASSQDPGGTSYEQYF. CDR3 coding DNA: TGTGCCAGCAGCCAAGACCCCGGGGGCACCTCCTACGAGCAGTACTTC.

The CDR3, as DNA: TGTGCCAGCAGCCAAGACAAGATCGACACTGAAGCTTTCTTT. This encodes CASSQDKIDTEAFF. V is TRBV14 and J is TRBJ1-1; D unclear. V lost 0 bases and J lost 3, with 8 bases in between. The germline V gene has CDR1 SGHDN and CDR2 FVKESK. This CDR3 is built from 14 residues.

This clonotype was picked up a small number of times. This could be a read error, since a much larger clone is one nucleotide away. Likely a read error: the CDR3 ends without its conserved phenylalanine or tryptophan. The rearrangement uses TRBV7-9 and TRBJ2-1; 9 bases are a match to TRBD1. J gave up 5 bases and V 5 bases, and 4 bases lay outside the gene matches. This CDR3 is built from 14 residues. The germline gives CDR1 SEHNR, CDR2 FQNEAQ (reference sequence). CDR3 region: CASSRTGEDNEQFL. DNA of the CDR3: TGTGCCAGCAGCCGGACAGGGGAAGACAATGAGCAGTTCTTG.

This clonotype was observed a few times. The chain has TRBV5-5 and TRBJ1-1, with D uncertain. There are 14 residues in the CDR3. The V gene lost 6 bases and the J gene lost 6 bases, with 18 bases spanning the gap. CDR1 SGHKS and CDR2 YYEKEE come from the germline V gene (reference sequence). The CDR3 spells CASIPFRGSAEAFF. The CDR3 DNA reads TGTGCCAGCATCCCTTTTCGGGGTTCCGCTGAAGCTTTCTTT.

This chain connects TRBV7-2 to TRBJ2-7, with 12 bases identical to TRBD2. TRBJ2-5 matches the DNA end more closely, so the J call is doubtful. The CDR3 has 14 amino acids. CDR1 SGHTA and CDR2 FQGNSA come from the germline V gene. The CDR3 nucleotides read TGTGCCAGCAGCATGACTAGCGGGAGTGAGACCCAGTACTTC. This codes for CASSMTSGSETQYF.

This clonotype was counted between two and nine times. The chain joins TRBV20-1 to TRBJ2-3; no firm D call. V was cut by 2 bases and J by 5 bases, with 11 bases left in between. From germline, CDR1 is DFQATT and CDR2 SNEGSKA (reference sequence). The CDR3 is 13 amino acids. CDR3: CSARRFMEDTQYF. The CDR3 coding sequence is TGCAGTGCTAGACGTTTCATGGAAGATACGCAGTATTTT.

This chain links TRBV6-5 with TRBJ2-2, with 12 bases matching TRBD2. CDR1 and CDR2 (germline): MNHEY, SVGAGI. V gave up 6 bases and J gave up 4 bases; unmatched junction bases: 3. The CDR3 length is 15 residues. The CDR3 region has the DNA TGTGCCAGCAGCGGACTAGCGGGGATCACCGGGGAGCTGTTTTTT. It translates to CASSGLAGITGELFF.

This clonotype was counted once. V gene TRBV6-1 combines with J gene TRBJ1-4; 8 bases are shared with TRBD1. The CDR3 spans 17 residues. The J segment lost 4 bases and the V segment lost 6 bases, leaving 13 bases of the junction unmatched. The germline gives CDR1 MNHNS, CDR2 SASEGT. CDR3 amino acids: CASSSTLDRALNEKLFF. The CDR3 DNA sequence: TGTGCCAGCAGCTCCACGCTGGACAGGGCCCTTAATGAAAAACTGTTTTTT.

The V call is TRBV20-1, the J call TRBJ1-1; D remains unclear. Per germline, CDR1 DFQATT and CDR2 SNEGSKA (reference sequence). V lost 5 bases to trimming and J lost 3 bases, with 7 bases between them. The CDR3 totals 11 residues. CDR3: CSAPAHTEAFF. The DNA for the CDR3 is TGCAGTGCTCCAGCCCACACTGAAGCTTTCTTT.

The sample holds a few counts of this clonotype. The chain links TRBV5-1 to TRBJ2-3; no clear D gene. Germline V CDR1 and CDR2: SGHRS, YFSETQ. The CDR3 loop spans 14 amino acids. The V end lost 1 base, the J end lost 1 base, and 7 bases lay between the germline ends. In nucleotides, the CDR3 is TGCGCCAGCAGCTTGAACCAGGGCACAGATACGCAGTATTTT. Translation gives CASSLNQGTDTQYF.

V usage is TRBV5-1 and J usage is TRBJ1-4; D not resolved. The CDR3 is 13 residues long. V lost 4 bases and J lost 7, with 11 bases in between. Looked up from germline, CDR1 is SGHRS and CDR2 is YFSETQ. The CDR3 loop reads CASSPGFGEKLFF. CDR3 DNA sequence: TGCGCCAGCAGCCCGGGCTTCGGTGAAAAACTGTTTTTT.

The V gene is TRBV28, the J gene TRBJ2-7; D gene ambiguous. Germline V gene lookup returns CDR1 MDHEN and CDR2 SYDVKM. Between the trimmed V and J ends, which lost 3 bases and 2 bases, there was a span of 14 bases. This CDR3 is 15 amino acids long. DNA of the CDR3: TGTGCCAGCAGTTTCCTCGTAGATTTGACCTACGAGCAGTACTTC. It encodes CASSFLVDLTYEQYF.

The chain is built from TRBV6-1 and TRBJ2-7; the D is unclear. V was cut by 2 bases and J by 0 bases, with 11 bases left in between. CDR3 length equals 15 residues. CDR1 and CDR2 (germline): MNHNS, SASEGT. In nucleotides, the CDR3 is TGTGCCAGCAGTGAACTGGGGTTTAGCTCCTACGAGCAGTACGTC. It codes for CASSELGFSSYEQYV.

The chain links TRBV6-5 to TRBJ1-1; possible D gene TRBD1, 5 bases. The V and J ends lost 4 bases and 4 bases respectively, with 22 bases between them. CDR1 is MNHEY, CDR2 SVGAGI, per germline. CDR3 length: 17 amino acids. CDR3 nucleotides: TGTGCCAGCAGTTTAATTAGACCTAAGGGGACGGCCACTGAAGCTTTCTTT. This codes for CASSLIRPKGTATEAFF.

This clonotype was counted a few times. The chain links TRBV20-1 to TRBJ1-5; maybe TRBD1 (6 bases). The CDR3 runs 14 residues. Germline V CDR1 and CDR2: DFQATT, SNEGSKA (reference sequence). V was clipped by 6 bases and J by 7 bases, with 19 bases between them. CDR3 sequence: CSATTGIRWQPQHF. The CDR3 bases are TGCAGTGCCACCACAGGGATCCGTTGGCAGCCCCAGCATTTT.

This chain links TRBV5-1 with TRBJ2-2, with D tentatively TRBD1 (5 bases). Per the germline V gene, CDR1 is SGHRS and CDR2 is YFSETQ. With 5 bases removed from V and 2 bases from J, the gap between germline ends came to 19 bases. The CDR3 totals 17 residues. This CDR3 reads CASRPRTGHPNTGELFF. CDR3 sequence (DNA): TGCGCCAGCAGACCAAGAACCGGACACCCAAACACCGGGGAGCTGTTTTTT.

This clonotype was seen only once. The chain links TRBV12-3 or TRBV12-4 to TRBJ2-3; D tentatively reads TRBD1 or TRBD2 (5 bases each). This CDR3 contains 15 residues. Trimming took off 1 base at V and 13 bases at J, with 21 bases between the two ends. CDR3 nucleotides: TGTGCCAGCAGTTTAGGAGGGGTGCGACGAGATGCGGAGTATTTT. It specifies CASSLGGVRRDAEYF.

This rearrangement joins TRBV19 to TRBJ2-7; TRBD1 matches 8 bases. Germline trimming cut 3 bases from V and 2 bases from J; bases unmatched to any gene: 6. CDR1 LNHDA and CDR2 SQIVND come from the germline V gene (reference sequence). There are 15 residues in the CDR3. CDR3 sequence reads: CASSINRGNAYEQYF. CDR3 DNA: TGTGCCAGTAGTATCAACAGGGGGAATGCCTACGAGCAGTACTTC.

This clonotype was observed a few times. This chain connects TRBV6-1 to TRBJ2-3, with D tentatively TRBD1 (6 bases). Trimming cost V 5 bases and J 6 bases, with 15 bases left between them. The CDR3 runs 14 residues. Germline V gene lookup returns CDR1 MNHNS and CDR2 SASEGT. Here the CDR3 reads CASSWQGLLDTQYF. Written as DNA, the CDR3 is TGTGCCAGCAGTTGGCAGGGGCTGCTTGATACGCAGTATTTT.

In its sample, this clonotype was seen a few times. The rearrangement uses TRBV7-9 and TRBJ2-1; 9 bases fit TRBD1. The CDR3 runs to 15 residues. Per the germline V gene, CDR1 is SEHNR and CDR2 is FQNEAQ (reference sequence). V was pared by 6 bases and J by 2 bases, with 5 bases of the junction left unmatched. DNA of the CDR3: TGTGCCAGCAGAACAGGGGACAGGGCCTACAATGAGCAGTTCTTC. Protein product: CASRTGDRAYNEQFF.

The V gene is TRBV14, the J gene TRBJ2-5, with 12 bases lining up with TRBD2. The DNA end lines up better with TRBJ2-1; the J call may be wrong. The V gene's germline CDR1 is SGHDN and CDR2 FVKESK. The CDR3 has 15 residues. The CDR3 DNA reads as TGTGCCAGCAGCCAACTAGCGGGAGGGTTCGATGAGCAGTTCTTC. Its translation: CASSQLAGGFDEQFF.

This clonotype was observed a single time. The V and J genes are TRBV20-1 and TRBJ2-5, with 10 positions matching TRBD2. The end of the DNA fits TRBJ2-1 better, so the J call may be wrong. Per the germline V gene, CDR1 is DFQATT and CDR2 is SNEGSKA (reference sequence). The CDR3 sequence is 13 residues long. The CDR3 DNA follows: TGCAGTGCTCAGCGGGGGGGCCTCAATGAGCAGTTCTTC. Its translation is CSAQRGGLNEQFF.

V and J are TRBV5-1 and TRBJ2-6; tentatively, D is TRBD1 or TRBD2 (5 bases each). Per germline, CDR1 SGHRS and CDR2 YFSETQ. The CDR3 runs to 16 residues. Deletions cut 1 base from V and 7 bases from J, with 15 bases between. The CDR3 DNA sequence: TGCGCCAGCAGCTTGAATACGAGGGGTCTAGCCAACGTCCTGACTTTC. Its protein product is CASSLNTRGLANVLTF.